A single sample gave rise to the 9 T cell receptor beta chains below, sequenced in a study of neoadjuvant anti-PD-1 for oral cavity cancer. Sequencing used immunoSEQ multiplex PCR; TCRdb keeps in-frame clones, though not all of them. The data show around 13,000 clones, with about 60% seen just once and 2% to 2.5% held by the top ten. Sequencing was performed on PBMCs, taken before nivolumab (anti-PD-1) treatment. All receptors come from a person between 35 and 79 years old with oral cavity squamous cell carcinoma.

This clone has just a few counts. The CDR3 sequence is CASSSEVYGTGGSGNTIYF. The CDR3 region has the DNA TGTGCCAGCAGCTCGGAGGTATATGGGACAGGGGGCTCTGGAAACACCATATATTTT. The chain is built from TRBV5-4 and TRBJ1-3; 11 bases align to TRBD1. CDR1 is SGHNT and CDR2 is YYREEE in the germline V gene (reference sequence). The CDR3 totals 19 residues. The V gene end was trimmed by 3 bases and the J gene end by 0 bases; junction bases not matched to a gene: 11.

The chain combines TRBV7-2 with TRBJ1-3; D not certain. Trimming took 1 base from V and 0 from J, leaving 7 bases between them. Looked up from germline, CDR1 is SGHTA and CDR2 is FQGNSA. The CDR3 extends over 15 amino acids. The CDR3 here is CASSLGRSSGNTIYF. CDR3 DNA sequence: TGTGCCAGCAGCTTAGGGCGGAGCTCTGGAAACACCATATATTTT. Together with reference TRBV7-2 and TRBJ1-3, the CDR3 gives the full variable domain: GAGVSQSPSNKVTEKGKDVELRCDPISGHTALYWYRQSLGQGLEFLIYFQGNSAPDKSGLPSDRFSAERTGGSVSTLTIQRTQQEDSAVYLCASSLGRSSGNTIYFGEGSWLTVV.

The chain carries TRBV29-1 and TRBJ1-1; TRBD1 aligns across 7 bases. V was clipped by 4 bases and J by 11 bases; unmatched bases: 19. This CDR3 region has 15 residues. CDR1 and CDR2 from the germline V gene are SQVTM and ANQGSEA. This chain's CDR3 is CSVAAMSGTVKTAFF. DNA of the CDR3: TGCAGCGTTGCCGCCATGTCTGGGACAGTGAAAACGGCTTTCTTT.

The gene calls are TRBV7-6 and TRBJ2-1; 7 nucleotides line up with TRBD2. The J segment lost 6 bases and the V segment lost 1 base, leaving 6 bases of the junction unmatched. The germline CDR1 and CDR2 sequences are SGHVS and FNYEAQ. This CDR3 is built from 15 residues. For the CDR3, the DNA is TGTGCCAGCAGCTTAGGGACTAGTCGGGCCAATGAGCAGTTCTTC. Translation: CASSLGTSRANEQFF.

This clone has a handful of counts. The chain links TRBV27 to TRBJ2-2; D remains ambiguous. Looked up from germline, CDR1 is MNHEY and CDR2 is SMNVEV (reference sequence). V shed 4 bases and J shed 9 bases, with 12 bases lying between them. There are 13 residues in the CDR3. CDR3 nucleotides: TGTGCCAGCAGTTATACACCGGGTAGGGAGCTGTTTTTT. As protein: CASSYTPGRELFF.

In the case of this clone: One end of the junction does not line up with germline, which may come from a read error. J is TRBJ2-3 and V is TRBV15; 9 nucleotides match TRBD2. Germline loops: CDR1 LNHNV, CDR2 YYDKDF (reference sequence). The CDR3 is 15 amino acids. CDR3 nucleotide sequence: TGTGCCACCAGCCTGCAAGCGGGGGGACCAGACACGCAGTATTTT. Translation: CATSLQAGGPDTQYF. The full variable domain, rest sourced from reference TRBV15 and TRBJ2-3, is DAMVIQNPRYQVTQFGKPVTLSCSQTLNHNVMYWYQQKSSQAPKLLFHYYDKDFNNEADTPDNFQSRRPNTSFCFLDIRSPGLGDTAMYLCATSLQAGGPDTQYFGPGTRLTVL.

The chain employs TRBV7-8 and TRBJ2-3; 11 positions agree with TRBD1. The CDR3 loop spans 14 amino acids. V was clipped by 5 bases and J by 8 bases; unmatched bases: 6. Germline lookup yields CDR1 SGHVS and CDR2 FQNEAQ. The CDR3 nucleotides are TGTGCCAGCAGCCCCTGGGACAGGGGGGGTACGCAGTATTTT. Its translation is CASSPWDRGGTQYF.

The rearrangement links TRBV9 to TRBJ2-7; no reliable D call. V gave up 2 bases and J gave up 3 bases, with 12 bases separating them. Per the germline V gene, CDR1 is SGDLS and CDR2 is YYNGEE. This CDR3 spans 14 amino acids. The CDR3 region has the DNA TGTGCCAGCAGCGTCCGCAGCAACGGCTACGAGCAGTACTTC. It codes for CASSVRSNGYEQYF.

The chain carries TRBV10-1 and TRBJ2-7; D is possibly TRBD1 (6 bases). The CDR3 has 15 amino acids. Germline V gene data show CDR1 as WNHNN and CDR2 as SYGVQD (reference sequence). The V end was cut by 5 bases, the J end by 0 bases, with 14 bases between. CDR3 sequence reads: CASSLAGASSYEQYF. The CDR3 coding sequence is TGCGCCAGCAGTCTCGCAGGGGCAAGCTCCTACGAGCAGTACTTC.